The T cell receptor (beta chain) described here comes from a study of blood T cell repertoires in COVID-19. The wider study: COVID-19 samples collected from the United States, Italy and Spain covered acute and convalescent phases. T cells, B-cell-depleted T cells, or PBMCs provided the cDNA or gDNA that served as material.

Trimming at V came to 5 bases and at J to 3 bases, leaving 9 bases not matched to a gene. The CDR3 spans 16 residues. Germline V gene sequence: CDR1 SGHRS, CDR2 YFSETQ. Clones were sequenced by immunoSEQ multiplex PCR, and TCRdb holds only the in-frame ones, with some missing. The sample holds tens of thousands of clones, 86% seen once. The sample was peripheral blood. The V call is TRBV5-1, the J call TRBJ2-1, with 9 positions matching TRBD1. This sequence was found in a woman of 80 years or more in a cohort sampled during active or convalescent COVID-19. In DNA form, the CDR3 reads TGCGCCAGCAGACACGGGACAGGGATCAACTACAATGAGCAGTTCTTC. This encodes CASRHGTGINYNEQFF.